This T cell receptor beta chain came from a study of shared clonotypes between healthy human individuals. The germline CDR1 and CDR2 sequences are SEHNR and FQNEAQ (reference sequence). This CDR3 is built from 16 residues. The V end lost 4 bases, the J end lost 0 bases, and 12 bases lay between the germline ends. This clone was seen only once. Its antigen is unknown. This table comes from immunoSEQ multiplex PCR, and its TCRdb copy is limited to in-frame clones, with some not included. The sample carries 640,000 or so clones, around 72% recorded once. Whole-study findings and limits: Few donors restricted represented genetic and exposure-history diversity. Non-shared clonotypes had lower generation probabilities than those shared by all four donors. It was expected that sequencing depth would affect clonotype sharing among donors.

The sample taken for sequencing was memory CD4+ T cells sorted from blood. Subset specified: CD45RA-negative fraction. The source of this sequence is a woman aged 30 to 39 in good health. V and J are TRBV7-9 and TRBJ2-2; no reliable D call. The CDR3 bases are TGTGCCAGCAGCTCTGCCGGCAGTGCGAACACCGGGGAGCTGTTTTTT. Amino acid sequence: CASSSAGSANTGELFF.